This entry concerns a single TCR beta chain. Its antigen remains unknown. The germline gives CDR1 MNHEY, CDR2 SVGEGT. The CDR3 is made up of 16 amino acids. These data belong to a study of T cells expressing NK-cell markers. Overall study: In sorted CD3+CD56+NKG2C+, CD3+CD56+NKG2C- and CD3+CD56-NKG2C+ T cells, TCR beta repertoires were obtained. Most of the eight sequenced donors tested HCMV-seropositive; one tested seronegative.

Study-wide results and caveats: Of the CD8+ T cells in about 6 donors, roughly 1.0-7.5% belonged to dominant NKG2C+ clonotypes. A handful of donors showed these clonotypes also leading the CD3+CD56-NKG2C+ fraction.

TCRdb reworked the 5' RACE reads into one entry per CDR3 protein, no DNA. The sample spans roughly 110,000 distinct CDR3 sequences; the ten largest clones claim roughly 18%. Specimen: blood T cells: a sorted CD56 or NKG2C T cell subset, CD4+ or CD8+ T cells, or bulk PBMC T cells (not recorded which). The TCR comes from a woman between 18 and 70 years old in good health. This sequence joins TRBV6-2 or TRBV6-3 and TRBJ2-1; TCRdb reports TRBD1, a call that lacks DNA to check it against. The CDR3 here is CASSYHGTGAYNEQFF.